Listed here are 28 T cell receptor beta chains from one sample, sequenced in a study of blood T cells in healthy people across ages. A J-beta primer mix and a sample-barcoded 5' primer were used in a second PCR of roughly 7 to 12 cycles. TCRdb ran MiXCR on the 5' RACE reads and lists one entry per CDR3 protein. Among 750,000 to 950,000 distinct CDR3 sequences, roughly 28% were seen once, and the ten largest hold roughly 10%. The data were also submitted as part of a second study, on T cells of mothers and their children.

Sequencing was performed on blood. These receptors came from a woman in her 40s in good health.

Turning to this clonotype: Because it lacks the conserved phenylalanine or tryptophan at the end, this CDR3 is likely a read error. The chain combines TRBV7-9 with TRBJ1-2; TRBD1 might be the D (5 bases). This CDR3 is built from 14 residues. V lost 5 bases, J lost 0 bases, and 10 bases lay in between. Germline V gene sequence: CDR1 SEHNR, CDR2 FQNEAQ (reference sequence). CDR3 loop: CASSPRQSNYGYTV. The CDR3 DNA is TGTGCCAGCAGCCCAAGACAGTCTAACTATGGCTACACCGTC.

There are many counts of this clonotype. V gene TRBV28 combines with J gene TRBJ2-7, with TRBD2 as a possible D gene (5 bases). In germline, CDR1 is MDHEN, CDR2 SYDVKM. Trimming left V 8 bases short and J 2 bases short, with 19 bases between. The CDR3 contains 15 residues. The CDR3 is CASETSAALTYEQYF. The DNA for the CDR3 is TGTGCCAGCGAAACCTCAGCGGCCTTAACCTACGAGCAGTACTTC.

Comments on this clonotype: A much larger clone differs by one base, so this may be a read error. The chain employs TRBV6-6 and TRBJ2-7, with 11 nucleotides matching TRBD1. Germline values: CDR1 MNHNY, CDR2 SVGAGI (reference sequence). The CDR3 consists of 17 residues. CDR3 residues: CAGSPGFQGQGAYEQYF. CDR3 nucleotides: TGTGCCGGCAGCCCCGGATTTCAGGGACAGGGGGCCTACGAGCAGTACTTC.

Of note for this clonotype: A junction boundary mismatches the germline segment, possibly from a read error. The V and J genes are TRBV3-1 and TRBJ1-2; 7 bases line up with TRBD1. CDR3 length equals 14 residues. CDR1 is LGHDT, CDR2 YNNKEL, per germline (reference sequence). CDR3 in DNA: TGTGCCAGCGGCCATGTCCGGGACAGCTATGGCTACACCTTC. This sequence encodes CASGHVRDSYGYTF.

This clonotype was counted a few times. The V gene is TRBV29-1, the J gene TRBJ1-3; tentatively, D is TRBD1 (6 bases). The CDR3 has 14 residues. Germline V CDR1 and CDR2: SQVTM, ANQGSEA. Deletions cut 0 bases from V and 3 bases from J, with 9 bases between. Written as DNA, the CDR3 is TGCAGCGTTGAAGAGGGGGCTGTTGGAAACACCATATATTTT. Its protein product is CSVEEGAVGNTIYF.

The chain employs TRBV6-2 or TRBV6-3 and TRBJ1-2; D remains unclear. Trimming stripped 6 bases from V and 7 bases from J, with 18 bases between. The CDR3 loop spans 14 amino acids. CDR1 is MNHEY, CDR2 SVGEGT, per germline. The CDR3 region is CASSLTSKSSGYTF. CDR3 coding DNA: TGTGCCAGCAGCCTTACTTCTAAATCGAGTGGCTACACCTTC.

This chain uses TRBV12-3 or TRBV12-4 with TRBJ1-5; no firm D call. The CDR3 is 17 residues long. Trimming cost V 6 bases and J 2 bases, with 20 bases left between them. For the CDR3, the DNA is TGTGCCAGCAGCCCTAGGTTGGGGTGGTATGGCAATCAGCCCCAGCATTTT. Translated: CASSPRLGWYGNQPQHF.

A few counts support this clonotype. The V and J genes are TRBV7-6 and TRBJ1-1; no reliable D call. The CDR3 length is 15 residues. Trimming stripped 1 base from V and 2 bases from J, with 11 bases between. Germline CDR1 and CDR2: SGHVS and FNYEAQ. CDR3 residues: CASSLDSVPNTEAFF. The CDR3 region has the DNA TGTGCCAGCAGCTTAGATTCAGTACCCAACACTGAAGCTTTCTTT.

As regards this clonotype: This sequence may be a read error, since a much larger clone differs from it by one base. The chain couples TRBV6-2 or TRBV6-3 to TRBJ2-7; 10 bases line up with TRBD1. Per the germline V gene, CDR1 is MNHEY and CDR2 is SVGEGT. The CDR3 is 13 amino acids. In DNA form, the CDR3 reads TGTGCCAGCCTCGGGACAGGGGTGTACGTGCAGTACTTC. This codes for CASLGTGVYVQYF.

In this sample, this clonotype turned up a few times. The chain has TRBV12-3 or TRBV12-4 and TRBJ2-6; TRBD1 might be the D (5 bases). The CDR3 extends over 17 amino acids. The V gene lost 6 bases and the J gene lost 0 bases, with 15 bases spanning the gap. DNA for the CDR3: TGTGCCAGCAGCCATAGTTTAACAGGCTCTGGGGCCAACGTCCTGACTTTC. Its protein product is CASSHSLTGSGANVLTF.

V is TRBV6-6 and J is TRBJ2-3; 8 bases agree with TRBD1. V shed 6 bases, J shed 6 bases, and the junction held 17 bases outside the gene matches. The CDR3 covers 17 residues. CDR1 is MNHNY and CDR2 is SVGAGI in the germline V gene (reference sequence). Here the CDR3 DNA reads TGTGCCAGCAGCCGCTCGCGGACAGGGACGGGGACGGATACGCAGTATTTT. Translating it yields CASSRSRTGTGTDTQYF.

V is TRBV5-1 and J is TRBJ2-5; 7 nucleotides agree with TRBD2. After removal of 6 bases from V and 1 base from J, the junction contained 9 bases not matched to a gene. Germline V gives CDR1 SGHRS, CDR2 YFSETQ. This CDR3 has 15 amino acids. CDR3 bases: TGCGCCAGCATTCAAGGCGGCGGGGGCCAAGAGACCCAGTACTTC. It is translated as CASIQGGGGQETQYF.

This clonotype was recorded many times. The rearrangement uses TRBV9 and TRBJ1-1; D remains ambiguous. V was clipped by 3 bases and J by 0 bases, with 3 bases between them. This CDR3 has 12 amino acids. The germline V gene has CDR1 SGDLS and CDR2 YYNGEE. The CDR3 bases are TGTGCCAGCAGCGCCTTGAACACTGAAGCTTTCTTT. Translating it yields CASSALNTEAFF.

This clonotype was recorded a few times. V usage is TRBV3-1 and J usage is TRBJ1-6, with D hard to call. The CDR3 contains 13 residues. V gave up 0 bases and J gave up 7 bases, with 4 bases separating them. Looked up from germline, CDR1 is LGHDT and CDR2 is YNNKEL (reference sequence). The CDR3 loop is CASSQDANSPLHF. In nucleotides, the CDR3 is TGTGCCAGCAGCCAAGACGCCAATTCACCCCTCCACTTT.

This clonotype was seen only a few times. The V and J genes are TRBV15 and TRBJ1-3, with D perhaps TRBD1 (5 bases). The CDR3 extends over 14 amino acids. Trimming took 7 bases from V and 0 from J, leaving 10 bases between them. The V gene's germline CDR1 is LNHNV and CDR2 YYDKDF (reference sequence). The CDR3 DNA follows: TGTGCCACCACCACAGGAGACTCTGGAAACACCATATATTTT. Translation: CATTTGDSGNTIYF.

This clonotype was seen ten or more times. V gene TRBV11-2 combines with J gene TRBJ2-7; 8 nucleotides agree with TRBD1. With 4 bases clipped from V and 5 bases from J, the junction kept 4 bases outside the gene matches. This CDR3 is built from 13 residues. The germline V gene has CDR1 SGHAT and CDR2 FQNNGV. The CDR3 sequence: CASSSRTGNEQYF. The CDR3 nucleotides read TGTGCCAGCAGCTCCAGGACAGGGAACGAGCAGTACTTC.

The V and J genes are TRBV28 and TRBJ1-5; 9 nucleotides align to TRBD1. The V segment lost 6 bases and the J segment 0 bases; nucleotides outside the gene matches: 9. The CDR3 loop spans 17 amino acids. CDR1 and CDR2 (germline): MDHEN, SYDVKM. The CDR3 sequence: CASRRTTGGASNQPQHF. CDR3 sequence (DNA): TGTGCCAGCAGGCGGACGACAGGGGGGGCTAGCAATCAGCCCCAGCATTTT.

This clonotype was recorded once. This rearrangement joins TRBV28 to TRBJ1-1, with 10 bases aligning to TRBD1. This CDR3 has 21 residues. The germline CDR1 and CDR2 sequences are MDHEN and SYDVKM. V lost 4 bases, J lost 7 bases, and 27 bases stayed unmatched. For the CDR3, the DNA is TGTGCCAGCAGTTCCCGGGCGAGACAGGGGGCTTTGACTCTGGGATGGGGTGAAGCTTTCTTT. This sequence encodes CASSSRARQGALTLGWGEAFF.

The chain recombines TRBV5-1 with TRBJ2-5; D may be TRBD1 or TRBD2 (5 bases each). V lost 0 bases to trimming and J lost 11 bases, with 23 bases between them. The germline V gene encodes CDR1 SGHRS and CDR2 YFSETQ. This CDR3 has 16 residues. CDR3 in DNA: TGCGCCAGCAGCTTGGGAGGGGCCTACTCTTACAATGAGCAGTACTTC. Protein: CASSLGGAYSYNEQYF.

The J gene is TRBJ1-4, the V gene TRBV19; D possibly corresponds to TRBD1 (6 bases). The V and J ends lost 4 bases and 7 bases respectively, with 16 bases between them. The CDR3 has 15 residues. Germline assignment: CDR1 LNHDA and CDR2 SQIVND (reference sequence). CDR3 amino acids: CASSTYREVAEKLFF. The CDR3 coding sequence is TGTGCCAGTAGTACCTACAGGGAAGTCGCTGAAAAACTGTTTTTT.

Written as DNA, the CDR3 is TGTGCCAGCACTCCTTCCGCTGACAGGGGATCAACTAATGAAAAACTGTTTTTT. Encoded protein: CASTPSADRGSTNEKLFF. The V call is TRBV28, the J call TRBJ1-4, with 8 bases matching TRBD1. Per the germline V gene, CDR1 is MDHEN and CDR2 is SYDVKM. The CDR3 length is 18 residues. Trimming removed 7 bases from V and 0 bases from J; junction bases left unmatched: 13.

In this sample, this clonotype turned up a few times. The chain uses TRBV19 and TRBJ2-2; D not certain. The germline V gene has CDR1 LNHDA and CDR2 SQIVND (reference sequence). V lost 2 bases, J lost 8 bases, and 9 bases lay in between. The CDR3 runs to 13 residues. The CDR3 nucleotides are TGTGCCAGTAGTATACGCCGGATAGGGGAGCTGTTTTTT. Encoded protein: CASSIRRIGELFF.

With respect to this clonotype: A much larger clone differs from this one at a single base, so this may be a read error. The chain carries TRBV12-3 or TRBV12-4 and TRBJ2-3, with 7 bases that match TRBD2. J gave up 6 bases and V 4 bases, and 7 bases lay outside the gene matches. The CDR3 is made up of 14 amino acids. The CDR3 is CASSSKTSSDTQYF. The CDR3 nucleotides read TGTGCCAGCAGTTCCAAGACTAGCAGTGATACGCAGTATTTT.

This clonotype appeared a single time. The chain has TRBV10-3 and TRBJ1-4; weak D call: TRBD1 (6 bases). The germline V and J ends were trimmed by 7 bases and 3 bases, with 9 bases remaining between them. CDR1 and CDR2 (germline): ENHRY, SYGVKD. The CDR3 is 13 residues long. CDR3 loop: CAIKGEANEKLFF. The CDR3 DNA reads as TGTGCCATCAAGGGGGAGGCTAATGAAAAACTGTTTTTT.

In its sample, this clonotype was seen a few times. The rearrangement links TRBV6-5 to TRBJ2-3; 9 bases are shared with TRBD2. J was trimmed by 0 bases and V by 2 bases; bases with no gene match: 9. Germline V gene lookup returns CDR1 MNHEY and CDR2 SVGAGI. CDR3 length: 18 amino acids. In DNA, the CDR3 is TGTGCCAGCAGTTACGCGGCTAGCGGGGCCCACAGCACAGATACGCAGTATTTT. Encoded protein: CASSYAASGAHSTDTQYF.

This chain connects TRBV3-1 to TRBJ1-5; possible D gene TRBD1, 5 bases. V was trimmed by 7 bases and J by 2 bases, leaving 9 bases between them. The CDR3 extends over 13 amino acids. Germline-derived CDR1 and CDR2 are LGHDT and YNNKEL (reference sequence). The CDR3 protein is CASTQGGNQPQHF. DNA for the CDR3: TGTGCCAGCACCCAGGGTGGCAATCAGCCCCAGCATTTT.

At least ten counts were recorded for this clonotype. The chain couples TRBV28 to TRBJ2-1; D might be TRBD1 (5 bases). V lost 6 bases and J lost 5, with 11 bases in between. Germline CDR1 reads MDHEN; CDR2 reads SYDVKM. The CDR3 has 13 residues. The CDR3 reads CASRPDTNNEQFF. The CDR3 DNA is TGTGCCAGCAGACCGGACACCAACAATGAGCAGTTCTTC.

This clonotype has a handful of counts. The genes are TRBV7-9 and TRBJ1-5; D remains ambiguous. The CDR3 totals 14 residues. Trimming removed 4 bases from V and 6 bases from J, with 13 bases in between. In germline, CDR1 is SEHNR, CDR2 FQNEAQ (reference sequence). The CDR3 DNA sequence: TGTGCCAGCAGCTGCCCCGGGGAGATTCAGCCCCAGCATTTT. This encodes CASSCPGEIQPQHF.